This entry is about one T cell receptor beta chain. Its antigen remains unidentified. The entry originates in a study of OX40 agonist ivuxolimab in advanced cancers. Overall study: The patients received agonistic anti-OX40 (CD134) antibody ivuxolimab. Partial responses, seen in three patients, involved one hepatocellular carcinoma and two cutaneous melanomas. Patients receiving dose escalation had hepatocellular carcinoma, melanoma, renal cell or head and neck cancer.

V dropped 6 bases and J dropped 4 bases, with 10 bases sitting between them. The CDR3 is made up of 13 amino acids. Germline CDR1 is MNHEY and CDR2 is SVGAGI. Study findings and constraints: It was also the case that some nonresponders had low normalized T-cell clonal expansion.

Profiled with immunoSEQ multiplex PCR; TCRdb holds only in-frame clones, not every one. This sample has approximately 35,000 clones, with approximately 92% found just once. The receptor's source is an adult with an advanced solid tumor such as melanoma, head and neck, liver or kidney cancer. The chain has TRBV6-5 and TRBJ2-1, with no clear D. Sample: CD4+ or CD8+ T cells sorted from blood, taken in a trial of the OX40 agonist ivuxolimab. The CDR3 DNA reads TGTGCCAGCAGCCGCGACTTATACAATGAGCAGTTCTTC. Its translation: CASSRDLYNEQFF.